The 15 T cell receptor beta chains reported below all come from one sample, sequenced in a study of neoadjuvant nivolumab and ipilimumab in lung cancer. The method was immunoSEQ multiplex PCR; TCRdb's version includes in-frame clones alone and lacks a portion of them. This table has over 950 clones, approximately 80% appearing once. This specimen consisted of adjacent normal lung tissue, obtained after neoadjuvant nivolumab, alone or with ipilimumab, at or shortly before surgery. These receptor sequences come from an adult with non-small cell lung cancer.

This clone was seen a handful of times. This chain uses TRBV5-4 with TRBJ1-2; a weak D match, TRBD1 (6 bases). Germline CDR1 SGHNT, CDR2 YYREEE (reference sequence). V lost 4 bases and J 4 bases, leaving 17 bases between the germline ends. The CDR3 spans 15 residues. CDR3 coding DNA: TGTGCCAGCAGCGCGGGGGCAGGTGACTTCTATGGCTACACCTTC. Its protein is CASSAGAGDFYGYTF.

Note on this clone: The same CDR3 is also encoded by other DNA sequences in this sample. The genes are TRBV6-5 and TRBJ2-3, with 9 bases lining up with TRBD2. The junction had 4 bases not matched to a gene; V was cut back by 5 bases and J by 1 base. Germline CDR1 MNHEY, CDR2 SVGAGI. The CDR3 sequence is 15 residues long. Written as DNA, the CDR3 is TGTGCCAGCAGTCGAGCGGGGGGCCGCACAGATACGCAGTATTTT. Its protein is CASSRAGGRTDTQYF.

V and J are TRBV5-4 and TRBJ1-3; no definite D call. The germline gives CDR1 SGHNT, CDR2 YYREEE (reference sequence). The V end was cut by 4 bases, the J end by 7 bases, with 15 bases between. The CDR3 has 14 residues. The CDR3 nucleotides read TGTGCCAGCAGCCAATCTAGCCATCGCAACACCATATATTTT. This sequence encodes CASSQSSHRNTIYF.

This clone has only a few counts. This sequence joins TRBV5-1 and TRBJ2-1; 8 positions match TRBD2. Germline values: CDR1 SGHRS, CDR2 YFSETQ. The junction had 10 bases not matched to a gene; V was cut back by 0 bases and J by 8 bases. This CDR3 region has 16 residues. The CDR3 loop is CASSLAGGTRMDEQFF. CDR3 nucleotide sequence: TGCGCCAGCAGCTTGGCGGGGGGGACTAGAATGGATGAGCAGTTCTTC.

This clone occurred once. J is TRBJ2-7 and V is TRBV5-1; possible D gene TRBD2, 6 bases. Trimming pared 7 bases from V and 5 bases from J, leaving 19 bases between. The CDR3 runs to 14 residues. Germline CDR1 reads SGHRS; CDR2 reads YFSETQ. The CDR3 is CASGRGNTVNEQYF. In DNA, the CDR3 is TGCGCCAGCGGACGGGGGAATACGGTAAACGAGCAGTACTTC.

The V call is TRBV2, the J call TRBJ1-6; D remains ambiguous. The CDR3 is made up of 14 amino acids. Trimming stripped 5 bases from V and 4 bases from J, with 9 bases between. Germline V gene lookup returns CDR1 SNHLY and CDR2 FYNNEI. CDR3 sequence (DNA): TGTGCCAGCAGTAGACGGGAGTATAATTCACCCCTCCACTTT. Its translation: CASSRREYNSPLHF.

This clone was seen only once. CDR3 nucleotides: TGTGCCAGCAGCTTAGATCGGTTAGGCACTGAAGCTTTCTTT. Protein product: CASSLDRLGTEAFF. This chain joins TRBV7-2 and TRBJ1-1, with D hard to call. The CDR3 loop spans 14 amino acids. V dropped 1 base and J dropped 4 bases, with 10 bases sitting between them. CDR1 and CDR2 from the germline V gene are SGHTA and FQGNSA.

This clone was counted a few times. This sequence joins TRBV18 and TRBJ2-5; D is unresolved. With 3 bases removed from V and 2 bases from J, the gap between germline ends came to 1 base. The germline CDR1 and CDR2 sequences are KGHSH and LQKENI. This CDR3 is 11 amino acids long. CDR3 loop: CASSPQETQYF. CDR3 in DNA: TGTGCCAGCTCACCGCAAGAGACCCAGTACTTC.

V gene TRBV7-8 combines with J gene TRBJ1-6; D is ambiguous. CDR1 is SGHVS, CDR2 FQNEAQ, per germline. Trimming removed 5 bases from V and 8 bases from J, with 16 bases in between. This CDR3 contains 15 residues. The CDR3 nucleotides read TGTGCCAGCAGCCTAAGGACGAATTCCGATTCACCCCTCCACTTT. It yields the protein CASSLRTNSDSPLHF.

This clone was counted between two and nine times. V and J are TRBV11-3 and TRBJ2-1; no clear D. The length of the CDR3 is 14 residues. The germline V and J ends were trimmed by 0 bases and 4 bases, with 7 bases remaining between them. Germline V gene sequence: CDR1 SGHNT, CDR2 YENEEA. Written as DNA, the CDR3 is TGTGCCAGCAGCTTAGACCCCGATTACAATGAGCAGTTCTTC. Protein sequence: CASSLDPDYNEQFF.

The chain employs TRBV6-4 and TRBJ2-3, with TRBD2 matching 14 bases. This CDR3 comprises 15 residues. CDR1 is MRHNA and CDR2 is SNTAGT in the germline V gene. J gave up 4 bases and V 3 bases, and 0 bases lay outside the gene matches. CDR3 region: CASSETSGGADTQYF. The CDR3 bases are TGTGCCAGCAGTGAGACTAGCGGGGGGGCAGATACGCAGTATTTT.

The chain employs TRBV6-6 and TRBJ2-1, with TRBD1 matching over 9 bases. The CDR3 sequence is 13 residues long. Germline V gene data show CDR1 as MNHNY and CDR2 as SVGAGI (reference sequence). V lost 4 bases to trimming and J lost 8 bases; unmatched junction nucleotides: 3. The CDR3: CASSSTGGDEQFF. The CDR3 DNA sequence: TGTGCCAGCAGTTCTACAGGGGGCGATGAGCAGTTCTTC.

The V gene is TRBV19, the J gene TRBJ2-4; D is ambiguous. This CDR3 contains 15 residues. Germline values: CDR1 LNHDA, CDR2 SQIVND (reference sequence). Trimming cost V 6 bases and J 3 bases, with 15 bases left between them. The CDR3 DNA reads as TGTGCCAGTAGCTTAGACGACTCCGGCAAAAACATTCAGTACTTC. Translation: CASSLDDSGKNIQYF.

The V call is TRBV7-7, the J call TRBJ2-1; no clear D gene. Germline CDR1 reads SSHAT; CDR2 reads FNYEAQ (reference sequence). This CDR3 comprises 13 residues. V lost 5 bases, J lost 2 bases, and 7 bases lay in between. The CDR3, as DNA: TGTGCCAGCAGCAAAGACACCTACAATGAGCAGTTCTTC. Translation: CASSKDTYNEQFF.

CDR3 loop: CASSPTREAYEQYF. The CDR3 nucleotides read TGTGCCAGCTCACCAACTAGGGAGGCCTACGAGCAGTACTTC. The chain couples TRBV18 to TRBJ2-7; possibly TRBD2 for D (6 bases). Trimming removed 2 bases at V and 2 bases at J, with 10 bases between. The CDR3 runs 14 residues. Germline CDR1 and CDR2: KGHSH and LQKENI.